These T cell receptor beta chains were read from a single sample in a study of T cell clonotyping in hematopoietic cell transplantation. TCRdb's copy holds only in-frame clones and misses some; the assay was immunoSEQ multiplex PCR. The sample carries roughly 40,000 clones, 94% recorded once. Sequencing was carried out using peripheral blood mononuclear cells. Every receptor here comes from a woman in her 50s in good health. Some clones in this sample may be carry-over from other donors' samples. CDR3s leave out the opening cysteine and the closing phenylalanine or tryptophan.

V,J,CDR3
TRBV28,TRBJ1-5,ASKTGHNQPQH
TRBV4-3,TRBJ2-7,ASSTGASSYEQY
TRBV21-1,TRBJ1-1,ASSLRQGAGEAF
TRBV7-7,TRBJ2-2,ASSLAVGTGELF
TRBV5-1,TRBJ2-1,ASKPSGGSYNEQF
TRBV6-1,TRBJ2-3,ASSVAGRTDTQY
TRBV5-4,TRBJ1-6,ASSSSASNSPLH
TRBV5-4,TRBJ2-6,ASSLLYSGANVLT
TRBV27,TRBJ1-5,ATGPPNQPQH
TRBV6-6,TRBJ1-4,ASSYSREKLF
TRBV11-2,TRBJ1-5,ASSALGGPQH
TRBV5-1,TRBJ2-7,ASSLAWGTEVYEQY
TRBV7-2,TRBJ2-1,ASSGAVTQEEQF
TRBV20-1,TRBJ2-7,SAREDPEQY
TRBV6-5,TRBJ1-2,ASSSLSGANYGYT
TRBV27,TRBJ2-1,ATSGGAREQF
TRBV27,TRBJ2-7,ASSNGTGSSYEQY
TRBV5-4,TRBJ2-1,ASSPNDRGSGNEQF
TRBV2,TRBJ2-7,ASKTDASSYEQY
TRBV6-1,TRBJ1-3,ASGTGAATIY
TRBV19,TRBJ1-6,ASSTGRARRTPLH
TRBV25-1,TRBJ1-6,ASSPGGASSPLH
TRBV5-1,TRBJ1-1,ASSSPGGRGGTEAF
TRBV5-4,TRBJ2-7,ASRRDRDSYEQY
TRBV30,TRBJ1-2,AWNLQKDRGYYGYT
TRBV5-4,TRBJ2-1,ASSARTIQYNEQF
TRBV5-4,TRBJ2-3,ASSTRTGSRTDTQY
TRBV15,TRBJ2-2,ATSTRTNTGELF
TRBV29-1,TRBJ2-2,VGGPGTGELF
TRBV19,TRBJ2-2,ASSIEGAENTGELF
TRBV7-9,TRBJ1-3,ASSWTERGNTIY
TRBV28,TRBJ1-4,ASSPLRQGSEKLF
TRBV28,TRBJ1-4,ASSSLRQGAIEKLF
TRBV6-5,TRBJ2-6,ASRRDGSGANVLT
TRBV7-2,TRBJ1-5,ASSFSIQDQPQH
TRBV7-8,TRBJ1-6,ASQDLKSGQQISPLH
TRBV11-3,TRBJ1-3,ASSQGDSRNTIY
TRBV28,TRBJ2-2,ASRRTDTGELF
TRBV5-5,TRBJ1-5,ASRPDSNSNQPQH
TRBV4-1,TRBJ1-4,ASGGRGESNEKLF
TRBV5-1,TRBJ1-3,ASSLYSFSGNTIY
TRBV25-1,TRBJ2-5,ASSESRGAAETQY
TRBV4-2,TRBJ1-1,ASSQEGDRDTEAF
TRBV6-1,TRBJ2-5,ASRLAGGLETQY
TRBV6-6,TRBJ2-2,ASSYSGHTNTGELF
TRBV10-3,TRBJ1-1,AVLKDTEAF
TRBV5-8,TRBJ1-1,ASSRIRVGDTEAF
TRBV7-8,TRBJ2-2,ASSPRTSAANTGELF
TRBV19,TRBJ1-2,ASSITAGLGYT
TRBV5-1,TRBJ1-3,ASSLGSMTGNTIY
TRBV19,TRBJ1-1,ASSTYRAAVTEAF
TRBV5-6,TRBJ2-3,ASSLTSTSTDTQY
TRBV6-1,TRBJ2-1,ASRGPGGGYNEQF
TRBV7-9,TRBJ1-2,ASSSALGALHNYGYT
TRBV7-9,TRBJ2-1,ASSSRGEGGNEQF
TRBV29-1,TRBJ2-1,SGGAGGLEQF
TRBV4-1,TRBJ2-2,ASSRGQGENGELF